A selection of T cell receptor beta chains follows, all from one sample in a study of shared clonotypes between healthy human individuals. Using immunoSEQ multiplex PCR, the repertoire was profiled, and TCRdb retains in-frame clones only, with some absent. The sample lists 1.4 million to 1.5 million clones; around 97% were seen once. Source material: naive CD4+ T cells sorted from blood. The receptor source for this set is a man aged 30-40 years in good health. Each CDR3 is given with its conserved first and last residue. The order of the fields is V gene, J gene, D gene, clone size, CDR3 protein. A D gene is named only where the DNA matches it firmly. Clone size appears in some rows only: once, few, many, or a class for an expanded clone.

>TRBV18|TRBJ2-5|TRBD2|-
CASSPVTGGTEETQYF
>TRBV6-1|TRBJ1-1|-|-
CASSKNTEAFF
>TRBV19|TRBJ2-3|-|once
CASSTADTQYF
>TRBV5-6|TRBJ2-7|TRBD1|-
CASSLWDRVGEQYF
>TRBV7-9|TRBJ1-4|-|-
CASSLQSEKLFF
>TRBV6-5|TRBJ2-7|-|-
CASSYSGDRTYEQYF
>TRBV7-9|TRBJ2-6|-|-
CASADGQLSGANVLTF
>TRBV11-2|TRBJ2-1|TRBD1|-
CASSLQGQGSYNEQFF
>TRBV28|TRBJ1-5|TRBD1|-
CASSRDRVIQPQHF
>TRBV28|TRBJ2-2|TRBD1|-
CASSFGDRGNTGELFF
>TRBV19|TRBJ2-1|-|-
CASSITGSLYNEQFF
>TRBV2|TRBJ1-5|TRBD1|-
CASSPQGALSNQPQHF
>TRBV28|TRBJ2-2|-|few
CASSSSNTGELFF
>TRBV5-8|TRBJ2-1|TRBD2|once
CASRRSASGSFFF
>TRBV28|TRBJ2-7|TRBD1|-
CASSLRWTGQGNYEQYF
>TRBV7-2|TRBJ2-1|-|-
CASSSMPGNEQFF
>TRBV7-3|TRBJ2-7|TRBD2|-
CASSLEHRASGSSYEQYF
>TRBV10-3|TRBJ2-7|-|once
CAISGPYVADYEQYF
>TRBV6-6|TRBJ2-1|TRBD1|-
CASSYASGGSEQFF
>TRBV11-3|TRBJ2-3|-|-
CASSATDRNADTQYF
>TRBV28|TRBJ2-7|TRBD1|-
CASCRDRVSYEQYF
>TRBV21-1|TRBJ1-2|-|-
CASSTRGYGYTF
>TRBV15|TRBJ2-7|TRBD2|-
CATSREGTSGSGSLYEQYF